This note documents a single T cell receptor (beta chain) sequence. These data belong to a study of blood T cell repertoires in COVID-19. Study in general: Donors in the United States, Italy and Spain gave samples during acute or convalescent COVID-19.

This table comes from immunoSEQ multiplex PCR, and its TCRdb copy is limited to in-frame clones, with some not included. The table has 45,000 to 65,000 clones, about 85% seen once. The CDR3 has 15 residues. Looked up from germline, CDR1 is SGHAT and CDR2 is FQNNGV. Trimming removed 1 base at V and 0 bases at J, with 7 bases between. Sequenced material: peripheral blood. The clonotype was recovered from an elderly woman with acute or convalescent COVID-19. The chain couples TRBV11-2 to TRBJ1-3; D remains ambiguous. This CDR3 reads CASSLAGSSGNTIYF. The CDR3 DNA is TGTGCCAGCAGCTTAGCTGGGAGCTCTGGAAACACCATATATTTT.